The 14 T cell receptor beta chains reported below all come from one sample, sequenced in a study of T cell responses to AZD1222 COVID-19 vaccine. The assay was immunoSEQ multiplex PCR, and TCRdb's table has in-frame clones only and misses some. The repertoire table contains 150,000 or so clones. Material for sequencing was peripheral blood. All receptors derive from an adult in good health.

This chain joins TRBV11-1 and TRBJ2-7, with D unclear. The CDR3 has 12 amino acids. Trimming pared 2 bases from V and 6 bases from J, leaving 8 bases between. Germline-derived CDR1 and CDR2 are SGHAT and FQDESV (reference sequence). The CDR3 sequence is CASSLTQVEQYF. CDR3 in DNA: TGTGCCAGCAGCTTAACTCAGGTCGAGCAGTACTTC.

V and J are TRBV5-4 and TRBJ1-5; D is unclear. This CDR3 is 14 amino acids long. Trimming left V 2 bases short and J 3 bases short, with 9 bases between. Germline CDR1 reads SGHNT; CDR2 reads YYREEE (reference sequence). This CDR3 reads CASSFRVDNQPQHF. In nucleotides, the CDR3 is TGTGCCAGCAGCTTCCGGGTAGACAATCAGCCCCAGCATTTT.

The chain is built from TRBV4-1 and TRBJ2-1; tentative D call: TRBD2 (6 bases). CDR3 length: 16 residues. Germline CDR1 is MGHRA and CDR2 is YSYEKL. Trimming took off 0 bases at V and 2 bases at J, with 11 bases between the two ends. CDR3 nucleotide sequence: TGCGCCAGCAGCCAAGATAGGCCGGGAGCCTACAATGAGCAGTTCTTC. It yields the protein CASSQDRPGAYNEQFF.

The chain uses TRBV9 and TRBJ2-2; 9 bases align to TRBD2. Per germline, CDR1 SGDLS and CDR2 YYNGEE. CDR3 size: 17 residues. J lost 2 bases, V lost 4 bases, and 9 bases had no gene match. CDR3 sequence reads: CASSPVGGGANTGELFF. For the CDR3, the DNA is TGTGCCAGCAGCCCCGTGGGCGGGGGGGCAAACACCGGGGAGCTGTTTTTT.

The chain employs TRBV5-8 and TRBJ1-1, with a weak D call TRBD1 (5 bases). CDR3 length: 16 amino acids. V lost 0 bases to trimming and J lost 2 bases, with 14 bases between them. CDR1 SGHTS and CDR2 YDEGEE come from the germline V gene. CDR3 loop: CASSLAGRGRNTEAFF. The CDR3 DNA follows: TGTGCCAGCAGCTTGGCCGGTCGGGGCCGAAACACTGAAGCTTTCTTT.

J is TRBJ1-3 and V is TRBV6-5; D unclear. Trimming took 7 bases from V and 3 from J, leaving 10 bases between them. CDR3 length: 13 residues. Per the germline V gene, CDR1 is MNHEY and CDR2 is SVGAGI. This CDR3 is CASTAPGGNTIYF. DNA for the CDR3: TGTGCCAGCACTGCCCCCGGTGGAAACACCATATATTTT.

The chain carries TRBV6-5 and TRBJ1-2, with 7 bases aligning to TRBD1. This CDR3 contains 14 residues. The germline gives CDR1 MNHEY, CDR2 SVGAGI. The trim removed 6 bases at V and 2 bases at J, leaving 6 bases unmatched. The CDR3 here is CASSRDSNNYGYTF. The CDR3 bases are TGTGCCAGCAGCCGGGACAGCAACAACTATGGCTACACCTTC.

Here the CDR3 reads CASSLAGQGVYGYTF. DNA of the CDR3: TGTGCCAGCAGCTTAGCGGGACAGGGGGTATATGGCTACACCTTC. The V gene is TRBV7-8, the J gene TRBJ1-2; 11 bases line up with TRBD1. The CDR3 extends over 15 amino acids. Looked up from germline, CDR1 is SGHVS and CDR2 is FQNEAQ. J gave up 5 bases and V 0 bases, and 2 bases lay outside the gene matches.

The chain couples TRBV12-3 or TRBV12-4 to TRBJ1-1; D gene uncertain. Trimming stripped 3 bases from V and 11 bases from J, with 16 bases between. This CDR3 contains 13 residues. CDR3 region: CASSFEAGKAAFF. The CDR3 DNA reads as TGTGCCAGCAGTTTTGAGGCAGGTAAGGCGGCTTTCTTT.

This sequence joins TRBV14 and TRBJ2-5; D perhaps matches TRBD2 (5 bases). Germline loops: CDR1 SGHDN, CDR2 FVKESK. Trimming removed 4 bases at V and 3 bases at J, with 9 bases between. The CDR3 has 13 amino acids. The DNA of the CDR3 is TGTGCCAGCAGCCGGGAGTTGAAAGAGACCCAGTACTTC. It encodes CASSRELKETQYF.

This sequence joins TRBV12-3 or TRBV12-4 and TRBJ1-6; D is ambiguous. With 8 bases removed from V and 10 bases from J, the gap between germline ends came to 15 bases. The CDR3 has 13 amino acids. The chain's CDR3 is CASSTTPGSPLHF. CDR3 bases: TGTGCCAGCTCCACAACCCCTGGGTCACCCCTCCACTTT.

The chain uses TRBV5-6 and TRBJ1-2; TRBD1 matches at 8 bases. J was trimmed by 10 bases and V by 0 bases; bases with no gene match: 5. CDR1 SGHDT and CDR2 YYEEEE come from the germline V gene. The CDR3 covers 13 residues. CDR3 bases: TGTGCCAGCAGCTTGGAGGACAGGGAGTACTACACCTTC. Encoded protein: CASSLEDREYYTF.

This chain connects TRBV18 to TRBJ1-5; weak D call: TRBD1 (6 bases). The CDR3 runs 16 residues. V shed 2 bases and J shed 1 base, with 12 bases lying between them. Germline CDR1 KGHSH, CDR2 LQKENI. CDR3 in amino acids: CASSPEQGTSNQPQHF. DNA of the CDR3: TGTGCCAGCTCACCAGAACAGGGAACCAGCAATCAGCCCCAGCATTTT.

V usage is TRBV6-6 and J usage is TRBJ2-7; tentative D call: TRBD1 (6 bases). Germline V CDR1 and CDR2: MNHNY, SVGAGI (reference sequence). The CDR3 totals 14 residues. The V gene lost 6 bases and the J gene lost 4 bases, with 16 bases spanning the gap. The CDR3 loop reads CASSDTGQTYEQYF. CDR3 nucleotide sequence: TGTGCCAGCAGCGACACCGGACAGACTTACGAGCAGTACTTC.